This is a list of T cell receptor beta chains from one sample in a study of shared clonotypes between healthy human individuals. The method was immunoSEQ multiplex PCR; TCRdb's version includes in-frame clones alone and lacks a portion of them. Altogether approximately 1.5 million clones are present, approximately 98.5% being singletons, with the ten largest covering under 0.45%. Material: naive CD4+ T cells sorted from blood. All receptors derive from a young man in good health. The CDR3 runs from the conserved cysteine through the conserved F or W. Fields, in order: D gene, V gene, J gene, clone size, CDR3 DNA, CDR3 protein. The D gene is left open where the match is weak. A clone size is listed for some rows: how often the clone was seen (once, few, many), or a class if it is expanded.

D gene: NA
V gene: TRBV9
J gene: TRBJ2-1
clone size: NA
CDR3 DNA: TGTGCCAGCAGCCCCATGACAGATGAGCAGTTCTTC
CDR3 protein: CASSPMTDEQFF

D gene: NA
V gene: TRBV5-4
J gene: TRBJ1-1
clone size: NA
CDR3 DNA: TGTGCCAGCAGCTCCCGTCGACAAGCGAACACTGAAGCTTTCTTT
CDR3 protein: CASSSRRQANTEAFF

D gene: TRBD1
V gene: TRBV4-3
J gene: TRBJ2-7
clone size: once
CDR3 DNA: TGCGCCAGCAGCCAAGATCTCCGGACAGGTGCTTGGCAGTACTTC
CDR3 protein: CASSQDLRTGAWQYF

D gene: NA
V gene: TRBV11-2
J gene: TRBJ2-5
clone size: NA
CDR3 DNA: TGTGCCAGCAGCTCCCGGGGGCCACAAGAGACCCAGTACTTC
CDR3 protein: CASSSRGPQETQYF

D gene: NA
V gene: TRBV9
J gene: TRBJ1-3
clone size: NA
CDR3 DNA: TGTGCCAGCAGCGTAGTAGGCTCAAACACCATATATTTT
CDR3 protein: CASSVVGSNTIYF

D gene: TRBD2
V gene: TRBV7-2
J gene: TRBJ2-1
clone size: NA
CDR3 DNA: TGTGCCAGCAGCCAAGGGACTAGCTCCTACAATGAGCAGTTCTTC
CDR3 protein: CASSQGTSSYNEQFF

D gene: TRBD1
V gene: TRBV7-3
J gene: TRBJ2-1
clone size: NA
CDR3 DNA: TGTGCCAGCAGCCCGGGACAGGGAAGAAATGAGCAGTTCTTC
CDR3 protein: CASSPGQGRNEQFF

D gene: NA
V gene: TRBV5-4
J gene: TRBJ1-1
clone size: NA
CDR3 DNA: TGTGCCAGCAGCTCGCCCGCCGGGGGGGGCACTGAAGCTTTCTTT
CDR3 protein: CASSSPAGGGTEAFF

D gene: TRBD1
V gene: TRBV29-1
J gene: TRBJ2-1
clone size: NA
CDR3 DNA: TGCAGCGTTGCCCCTTTTTTAGGACAGGGGGCCTACAATGAGCAGTTCTTC
CDR3 protein: CSVAPFLGQGAYNEQFF

D gene: NA
V gene: TRBV18
J gene: TRBJ2-7
clone size: once
CDR3 DNA: TGTGCCAGCTCACTTTCGGGCCACTCCTACGAGCAGTACTTC
CDR3 protein: CASSLSGHSYEQYF

D gene: NA
V gene: TRBV5-4
J gene: TRBJ2-1
clone size: NA
CDR3 DNA: TGTGCCAGCAGCTTGAGGGCGGCGGGCGTCTCGGATGAGCAGTTCTTC
CDR3 protein: CASSLRAAGVSDEQFF

D gene: NA
V gene: TRBV4-3
J gene: TRBJ2-5
clone size: once
CDR3 DNA: TGCGCCAGCAGCCAAGATTTCTTGGAGACCCAGTACTTC
CDR3 protein: CASSQDFLETQYF

D gene: NA
V gene: TRBV6-5
J gene: TRBJ2-1
clone size: NA
CDR3 DNA: TGTGCCAGCAGTTTATACAGTGGGTCACGGGCCAATGAGCAGTTCTTC
CDR3 protein: CASSLYSGSRANEQFF

D gene: TRBD1
V gene: TRBV11-2
J gene: TRBJ2-2
clone size: NA
CDR3 DNA: TGTGCCAGCAGCTCTTGGACAGGGGAAGTGGCCGGGGAGCTGTTTTTT
CDR3 protein: CASSSWTGEVAGELFF

D gene: TRBD1
V gene: TRBV7-9
J gene: TRBJ2-7
clone size: NA
CDR3 DNA: TGTGCCAGCACCCCCGGACCAGGGGCGGCAGGGGGCAACGAGCAGTACTTC
CDR3 protein: CASTPGPGAAGGNEQYF

D gene: TRBD1
V gene: TRBV25-1
J gene: TRBJ2-1
clone size: once
CDR3 DNA: TGTGCCAGCAGCCTTACCCGGACAGGGAATTATGAGCAGTTCTTC
CDR3 protein: CASSLTRTGNYEQFF

D gene: TRBD2
V gene: TRBV28
J gene: TRBJ2-7
clone size: NA
CDR3 DNA: TGTGCCAGCAGTTTATTGGGTAGCGGGAGTACCGACGAGCAGTACTTC
CDR3 protein: CASSLLGSGSTDEQYF

D gene: NA
V gene: TRBV6-1
J gene: TRBJ1-5
clone size: NA
CDR3 DNA: TGTGCCAGCAGTGGGGTAAGGGGCCCGGTCAATCAGCCCCAGCATTTT
CDR3 protein: CASSGVRGPVNQPQHF

D gene: NA
V gene: TRBV2
J gene: TRBJ2-5
clone size: NA
CDR3 DNA: TGTGCCAGCAGTGTGGCAACTTATCAAGAGACCCAGTACTTC
CDR3 protein: CASSVATYQETQYF

D gene: TRBD1
V gene: TRBV28
J gene: TRBJ1-1
clone size: NA
CDR3 DNA: TGTGCCAGCAGCCAATTCCGGGACAGGGTCCCTGAAGCTTTCTTT
CDR3 protein: CASSQFRDRVPEAFF

D gene: TRBD1
V gene: TRBV4-3
J gene: TRBJ2-1
clone size: NA
CDR3 DNA: TGCGCCAGCAGCCAAGAGGGGACAGTAGACAATGAGCAGTTCTTC
CDR3 protein: CASSQEGTVDNEQFF

D gene: NA
V gene: TRBV5-1
J gene: TRBJ1-1
clone size: NA
CDR3 DNA: TGCGCCAGCAGCTTGAATCCGGGGACGCCGAATACTGAAGCTTTCTTT
CDR3 protein: CASSLNPGTPNTEAFF

D gene: TRBD1
V gene: TRBV7-9
J gene: TRBJ1-2
clone size: NA
CDR3 DNA: TGTGCCAGCAGCAGATCCGGGACAGACAACTATGGCTACACCTTC
CDR3 protein: CASSRSGTDNYGYTF

D gene: NA
V gene: TRBV29-1
J gene: TRBJ2-2
clone size: NA
CDR3 DNA: TGCAGCGTACTGAGCGCCCAGACGAACACCGGGGAGCTGTTTTTT
CDR3 protein: CSVLSAQTNTGELFF

D gene: TRBD1
V gene: TRBV5-5
J gene: TRBJ2-2
clone size: NA
CDR3 DNA: TGTGCCAGCAGCCGGGGCCCATCTCAGGGGGCGCGCACCGGGGAGCTGTTTTTT
CDR3 protein: CASSRGPSQGARTGELFF

D gene: NA
V gene: TRBV7-9
J gene: TRBJ2-3
clone size: NA
CDR3 DNA: TGTGCCAGCAGTCGACAGAGCACAGATACGCAGTATTTT
CDR3 protein: CASSRQSTDTQYF

D gene: NA
V gene: TRBV15
J gene: TRBJ2-2
clone size: NA
CDR3 DNA: TGTGCCACCAGCCCTCCCGGACTGGCCAGGGGTACCGGGGAGCTGTTTTTT
CDR3 protein: CATSPPGLARGTGELFF

D gene: TRBD2
V gene: TRBV5-1
J gene: TRBJ2-3
clone size: NA
CDR3 DNA: TGCGCCAGCAGCTTGACCCGACTAGCGGGATTAGATACGCAGTATTTT
CDR3 protein: CASSLTRLAGLDTQYF

D gene: NA
V gene: TRBV5-1
J gene: TRBJ2-6
clone size: NA
CDR3 DNA: TGCGCCAGCAGCCTCCGATTTCCCAAGGGCTCTGGGGCCAACGTCCTGACTTTC
CDR3 protein: CASSLRFPKGSGANVLTF

D gene: TRBD1
V gene: TRBV11-3
J gene: TRBJ1-1
clone size: NA
CDR3 DNA: TGTGCCAGCAGTCGTGGACAGGGTGAAGCTTTCTTT
CDR3 protein: CASSRGQGEAFF

D gene: NA
V gene: TRBV7-9
J gene: TRBJ1-3
clone size: NA
CDR3 DNA: TGTGCCAGCAGCTTAGCGCTGGGGGCTTTTGGAAACACCATATATTTT
CDR3 protein: CASSLALGAFGNTIYF

D gene: NA
V gene: TRBV11-3
J gene: TRBJ2-1
clone size: NA
CDR3 DNA: TGTGCCAGCAGCTTAAAGGGAGGGGGCATGCACGATGAGCAGTTCTTC
CDR3 protein: CASSLKGGGMHDEQFF

D gene: NA
V gene: TRBV29-1
J gene: TRBJ1-3
clone size: NA
CDR3 DNA: TGCAGCGCCCGTACAGAGGCCTCTGGAAACACCATATATTTT
CDR3 protein: CSARTEASGNTIYF

D gene: NA
V gene: TRBV2
J gene: TRBJ2-2
clone size: NA
CDR3 DNA: TGTGCCAGCAGTCCGTCCACCGGGGAGCTGTTTTTT
CDR3 protein: CASSPSTGELFF

D gene: TRBD1
V gene: TRBV5-1
J gene: TRBJ2-4
clone size: NA
CDR3 DNA: TGCGCCAGCAGCAAGTCCGGGACAGTAGTAGCCAAAAACATTCAGTACTTC
CDR3 protein: CASSKSGTVVAKNIQYF

D gene: NA
V gene: TRBV18
J gene: TRBJ1-1
clone size: NA
CDR3 DNA: TGTGCCAGCTCACCACAAACATTGAACACTGAAGCTTTCTTT
CDR3 protein: CASSPQTLNTEAFF

D gene: NA
V gene: TRBV10-2
J gene: TRBJ1-1
clone size: NA
CDR3 DNA: TGCGCCAGCAGTGGGGAGGCTAACACTGAAGCTTTCTTT
CDR3 protein: CASSGEANTEAFF

D gene: TRBD1
V gene: TRBV15
J gene: TRBJ2-2
clone size: NA
CDR3 DNA: TGTGCCACCAGCCTGGACAGGGTTAACACCGGGGAGCTGTTTTTT
CDR3 protein: CATSLDRVNTGELFF

D gene: NA
V gene: TRBV10-2
J gene: TRBJ2-7
clone size: few
CDR3 DNA: TGCGCCAGCAGTGATCTCTACGAGCAGTACTTC
CDR3 protein: CASSDLYEQYF

D gene: TRBD2
V gene: TRBV5-1
J gene: TRBJ2-3
clone size: NA
CDR3 DNA: TGCGCCAGCAGCTTGGGGGGTCGACTAGCGGGAGGAGATACGCAGTATTTT
CDR3 protein: CASSLGGRLAGGDTQYF

D gene: NA
V gene: TRBV7-9
J gene: TRBJ2-1
clone size: NA
CDR3 DNA: TGTGCCAGCAGCCTTCGGGAATTAACCTACAATGAGCAGTTCTTC
CDR3 protein: CASSLRELTYNEQFF

D gene: TRBD2
V gene: TRBV27
J gene: TRBJ2-7
clone size: once
CDR3 DNA: TGTGCCAGCAGTCGTCAACTAGCGGGAGGGCCTAGCGAGCAGTACTTC
CDR3 protein: CASSRQLAGGPSEQYF

D gene: TRBD2
V gene: TRBV13
J gene: TRBJ2-2
clone size: NA
CDR3 DNA: TGTGCCAGCAGCTACCGACTAGCGGGAGGGTACACCGGGGAGCTGTTTTTT
CDR3 protein: CASSYRLAGGYTGELFF

D gene: NA
V gene: TRBV29-1
J gene: TRBJ1-1
clone size: NA
CDR3 DNA: TGCAGCGTTCTGCGCCCGGACACTGAAGCTTTCTTT
CDR3 protein: CSVLRPDTEAFF

D gene: TRBD1
V gene: TRBV10-3
J gene: TRBJ1-2
clone size: NA
CDR3 DNA: TGTGCCATCAAGGGGACAGGGGCCAACTATGGCTACACCTTC
CDR3 protein: CAIKGTGANYGYTF

D gene: TRBD1
V gene: TRBV28
J gene: TRBJ2-2
clone size: NA
CDR3 DNA: TGTGCCAGCGAATGGGACAGGGGGACCGGGGAGCTGTTTTTT
CDR3 protein: CASEWDRGTGELFF

D gene: NA
V gene: TRBV2
J gene: TRBJ2-3
clone size: NA
CDR3 DNA: TGTGCCAGCAGTGAAGCGCTCTCAGATACGCAGTATTTT
CDR3 protein: CASSEALSDTQYF

D gene: TRBD2
V gene: TRBV28
J gene: TRBJ2-2
clone size: NA
CDR3 DNA: TGTGCCAGCAGTTCTCAGACTAGCGGCAGGACCGGGGAGCTGTTTTTT
CDR3 protein: CASSSQTSGRTGELFF

D gene: NA
V gene: TRBV23-1
J gene: TRBJ2-7
clone size: NA
CDR3 DNA: TGCGCCAGCAGTCAACGAGATTACGAGCAGTACTTC
CDR3 protein: CASSQRDYEQYF

D gene: TRBD1
V gene: TRBV28
J gene: TRBJ1-2
clone size: NA
CDR3 DNA: TGTGCCAGCAGTTTTCAGGGGGCGCGAGGCTACACCTTC
CDR3 protein: CASSFQGARGYTF

D gene: TRBD2
V gene: TRBV5-4
J gene: TRBJ2-3
clone size: NA
CDR3 DNA: TGTGCCAGCACGGGGAGGGGCACAGATACGCAGTATTTT
CDR3 protein: CASTGRGTDTQYF

D gene: TRBD1
V gene: TRBV6-5
J gene: TRBJ1-5
clone size: NA
CDR3 DNA: TGTGCCAGCAGTTCAAACAGGGGGCCCAATCAGCCCCAGCATTTT
CDR3 protein: CASSSNRGPNQPQHF